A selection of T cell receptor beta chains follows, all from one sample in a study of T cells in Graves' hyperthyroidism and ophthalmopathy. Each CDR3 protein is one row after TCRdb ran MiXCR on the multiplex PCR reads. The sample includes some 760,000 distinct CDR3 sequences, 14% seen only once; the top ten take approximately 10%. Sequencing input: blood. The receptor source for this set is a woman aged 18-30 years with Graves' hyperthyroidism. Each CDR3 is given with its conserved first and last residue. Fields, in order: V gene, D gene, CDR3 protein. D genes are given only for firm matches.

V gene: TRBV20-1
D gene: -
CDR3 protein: CSARQGSGNIQYF

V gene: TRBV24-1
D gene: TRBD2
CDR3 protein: CATSDSLSGRSYNEQFF

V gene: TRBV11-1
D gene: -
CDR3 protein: CASSGYPSGWGENTEAFF

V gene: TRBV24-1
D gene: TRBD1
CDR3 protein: CATSDNPGQDPTGELFF

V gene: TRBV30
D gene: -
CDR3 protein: CAWSVMGSWNEKLFF

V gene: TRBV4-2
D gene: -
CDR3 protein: CVSSLRAGRPDNEQFF

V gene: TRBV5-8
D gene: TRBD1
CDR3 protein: CASSLPGTGINYGYTF

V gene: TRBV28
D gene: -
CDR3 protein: CATHHPPSPYNEQFF

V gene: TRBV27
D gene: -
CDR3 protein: CASSLFGGFSYEQYF

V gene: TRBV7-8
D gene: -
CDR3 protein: CASSPEALGAYEQYF

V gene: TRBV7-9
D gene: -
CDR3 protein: CASSLLRANTGELFF

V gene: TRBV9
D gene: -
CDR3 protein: CASSVAWDGTLYGYTF

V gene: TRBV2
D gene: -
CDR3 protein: CASSGAGWHEQFF

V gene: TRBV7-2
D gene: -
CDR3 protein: CASSLMGLPGDTQYF

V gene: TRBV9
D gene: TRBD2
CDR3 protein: CASSQSGSEDTQYF

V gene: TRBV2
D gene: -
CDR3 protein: CASSNDYYDEQFF

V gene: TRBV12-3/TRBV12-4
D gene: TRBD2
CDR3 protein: CASSPSGLAISTTQYF